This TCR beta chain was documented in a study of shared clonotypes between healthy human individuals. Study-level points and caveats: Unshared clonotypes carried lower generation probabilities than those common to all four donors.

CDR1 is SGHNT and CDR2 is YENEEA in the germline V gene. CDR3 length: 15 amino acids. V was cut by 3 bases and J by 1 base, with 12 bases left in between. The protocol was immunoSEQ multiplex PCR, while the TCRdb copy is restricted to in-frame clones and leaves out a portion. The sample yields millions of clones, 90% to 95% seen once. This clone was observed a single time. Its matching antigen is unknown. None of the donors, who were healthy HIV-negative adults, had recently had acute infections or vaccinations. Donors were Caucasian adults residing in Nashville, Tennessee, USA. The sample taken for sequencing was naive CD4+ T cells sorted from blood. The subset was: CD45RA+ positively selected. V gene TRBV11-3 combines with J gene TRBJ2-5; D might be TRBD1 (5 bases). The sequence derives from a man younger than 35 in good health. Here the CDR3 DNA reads TGTGCCAGCAGCTTGGGCAGGGTCTCCCAAGAGACCCAGTACTTC. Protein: CASSLGRVSQETQYF.